This TCR beta chain came from a study of blood T cell repertoires in COVID-19. Looking at the study overall: COVID-19 samples, acute and convalescent, were from the United States, Italy and Spain.

The CDR3 has 15 amino acids. V dropped 0 bases and J dropped 0 bases, with 6 bases sitting between them. Germline V CDR1 and CDR2: MNHEY, SVGAGI. Sequenced by immunoSEQ multiplex PCR; TCRdb stores in-frame clones only, minus some. Seen here are around 68,000 clones, approximately 95% observed once, and the top ten hold 2.9%. The sequenced material came from peripheral blood. The chain couples TRBV6-5 to TRBJ1-5; D gene ambiguous. This sequence was found in a man aged 70 or older with active COVID-19. The CDR3 reads CASSYSYSSNQPQHF. The CDR3 bases are TGTGCCAGCAGTTACTCGTACAGTAGCAATCAGCCCCAGCATTTT.